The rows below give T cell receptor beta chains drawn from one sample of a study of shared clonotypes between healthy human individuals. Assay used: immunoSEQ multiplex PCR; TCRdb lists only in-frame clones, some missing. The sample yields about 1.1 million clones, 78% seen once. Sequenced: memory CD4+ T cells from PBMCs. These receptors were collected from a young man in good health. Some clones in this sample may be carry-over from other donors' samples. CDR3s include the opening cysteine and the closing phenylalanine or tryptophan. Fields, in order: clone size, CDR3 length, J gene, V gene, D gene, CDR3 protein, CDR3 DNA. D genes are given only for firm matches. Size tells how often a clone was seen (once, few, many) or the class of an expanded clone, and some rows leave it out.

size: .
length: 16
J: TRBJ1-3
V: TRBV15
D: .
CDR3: CATSRSLQGAGNTIYF
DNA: TGTGCCACCAGCAGATCGTTACAAGGGGCTGGAAACACCATATATTTT

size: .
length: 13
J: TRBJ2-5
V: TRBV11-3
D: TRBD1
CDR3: CASSPGQGRSQYF
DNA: TGTGCCAGCAGTCCCGGACAGGGCCGGTCCCAGTACTTC

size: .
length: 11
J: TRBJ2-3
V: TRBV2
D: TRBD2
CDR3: CASRGLATQYF
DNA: TGTGCCAGCAGAGGACTAGCGACGCAGTATTTT

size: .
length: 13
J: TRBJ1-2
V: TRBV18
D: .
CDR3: CASSPDTSYGYTF
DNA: TGTGCCAGCTCACCCGACACATCCTATGGCTACACCTTC

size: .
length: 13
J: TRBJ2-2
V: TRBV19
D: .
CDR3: CASKGTWTGELFF
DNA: TGTGCCAGTAAGGGGACATGGACCGGGGAGCTGTTTTTT

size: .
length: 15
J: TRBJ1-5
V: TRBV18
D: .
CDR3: CASSPGGRDNQPQHF
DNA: TGTGCCAGCTCACCTGGGGGGAGGGACAATCAGCCCCAGCATTTT

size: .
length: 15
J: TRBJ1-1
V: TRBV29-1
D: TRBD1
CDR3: CSVEGQGALNTEAFF
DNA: TGCAGCGTTGAGGGACAGGGGGCTTTGAACACTGAAGCTTTCTTT

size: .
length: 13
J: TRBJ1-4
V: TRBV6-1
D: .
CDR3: CASSDGRYEKLFF
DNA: TGTGCCAGCAGTGATGGGCGATATGAAAAACTGTTTTTT

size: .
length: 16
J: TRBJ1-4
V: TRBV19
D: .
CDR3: CASMGFSGHSWGKLFF
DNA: TGTGCCAGTATGGGATTTTCGGGACACTCATGGGGAAAACTGTTTTTT

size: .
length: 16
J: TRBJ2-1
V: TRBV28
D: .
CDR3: CASSKNRDPLLGEQFF
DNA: TGTGCCAGCAGTAAAAACAGGGACCCGCTATTAGGTGAGCAGTTCTTC

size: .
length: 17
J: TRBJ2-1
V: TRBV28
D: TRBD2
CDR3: CASTPAGALAGGTQQFF
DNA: TGTGCCAGCACCCCAGCGGGGGCGCTAGCGGGAGGGACCCAGCAGTTCTTC

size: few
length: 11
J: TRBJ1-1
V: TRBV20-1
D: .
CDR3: CSAPRTVQAFF
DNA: TGCAGTGCTCCCCGGACAGTTCAAGCTTTCTTT

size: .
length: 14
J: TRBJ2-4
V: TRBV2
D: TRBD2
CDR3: CASRDASGSYIQYF
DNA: TGTGCCAGCAGGGATGCTAGCGGGAGTTACATTCAGTACTTC

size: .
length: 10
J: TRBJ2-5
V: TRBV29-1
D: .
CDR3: CSVLQETQYF
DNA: TGCAGCGTCCTGCAAGAGACCCAGTACTTC

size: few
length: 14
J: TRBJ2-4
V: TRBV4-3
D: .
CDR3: CASSQDPPGAQVYF
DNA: TGCGCCAGCAGCCAAGATCCACCCGGGGCCCAGGTGTACTTC

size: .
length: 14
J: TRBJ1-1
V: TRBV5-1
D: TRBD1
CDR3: CASSFGQVDTEAFF
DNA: TGCGCCAGCAGCTTCGGACAGGTGGACACTGAAGCTTTCTTT

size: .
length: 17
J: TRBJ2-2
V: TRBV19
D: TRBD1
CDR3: CASRDSTFRGGTGELFF
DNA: TGTGCCAGCAGGGACAGTACCTTTAGGGGTGGCACCGGGGAGCTGTTTTTT

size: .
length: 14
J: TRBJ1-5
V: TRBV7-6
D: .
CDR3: CASSLAWQAQPQHF
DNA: TGTGCCAGCAGCTTAGCTTGGCAGGCCCAGCCCCAGCATTTT

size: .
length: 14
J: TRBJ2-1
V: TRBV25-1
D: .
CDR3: CASSERFPYNEQFF
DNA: TGTGCCAGCAGTGAACGGTTTCCCTACAATGAGCAGTTCTTC

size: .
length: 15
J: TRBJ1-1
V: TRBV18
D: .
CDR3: CASSRDLGGDTEAFF
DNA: TGTGCCAGCTCACGGGATTTGGGGGGGGACACTGAAGCTTTCTTT

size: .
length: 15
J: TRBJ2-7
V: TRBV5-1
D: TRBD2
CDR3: CASSLPGLAGDEQYF
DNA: TGCGCCAGCAGCTTACCGGGACTAGCGGGTGACGAGCAGTACTTC

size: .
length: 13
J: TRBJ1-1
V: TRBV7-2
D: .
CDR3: CASSLGVHTEAFF
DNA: TGTGCCAGCAGCTTGGGGGTTCACACTGAAGCTTTCTTT

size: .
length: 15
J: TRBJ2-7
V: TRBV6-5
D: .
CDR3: CASSPQPGVPYEQYF
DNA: TGTGCCAGCAGTCCTCAGCCGGGAGTCCCCTACGAGCAGTACTTC

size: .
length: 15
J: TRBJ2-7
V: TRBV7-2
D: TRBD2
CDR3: CASSLGLSGNREQYF
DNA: TGTGCCAGCAGCTTAGGGCTGAGCGGGAATCGCGAGCAGTACTTC

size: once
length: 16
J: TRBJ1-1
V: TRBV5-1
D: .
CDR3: CASSFAGRLGDTEAFF
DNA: TGCGCCAGCAGCTTCGCAGGGCGGTTAGGGGACACTGAAGCTTTCTTT

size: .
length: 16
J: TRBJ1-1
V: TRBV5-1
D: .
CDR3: CASSFYSGRGEREAFF
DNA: TGCGCCAGCAGCTTTTATTCGGGCCGAGGGGAAAGGGAAGCTTTCTTT

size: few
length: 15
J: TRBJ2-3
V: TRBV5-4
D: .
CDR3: CASSLGGLGTDTQYF
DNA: TGTGCCAGCAGCTTGGGGGGGCTGGGCACAGATACGCAGTATTTT

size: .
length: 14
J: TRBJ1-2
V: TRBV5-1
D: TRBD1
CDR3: CASTTGQGDYGYTF
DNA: TGCGCCAGCACCACGGGACAGGGGGACTATGGCTACACCTTC

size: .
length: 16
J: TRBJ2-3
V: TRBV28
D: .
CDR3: CASSSLGRSPRDTQYF
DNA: TGTGCCAGCAGTTCTCTGGGGCGGAGCCCCCGGGATACGCAGTATTTT

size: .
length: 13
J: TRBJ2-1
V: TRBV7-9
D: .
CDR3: CASSEGGTNEQFF
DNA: TGTGCCAGCAGCGAGGGAGGAACCAATGAGCAGTTCTTC